The clone carrying this T cell receptor (beta chain) was recorded at least ten times. No antigen is known for it. Patients counted as stable if ophthalmopathy did not develop within 18 months. The data were taken from a study of T cells in Graves' hyperthyroidism and ophthalmopathy. Study-level findings and limits: Prediction of ophthalmopathy progression came a median around 7.1 months pre-onset. Most thyroid-expanded clonotypes above 0.001 were also found in blood.

V lost 4 bases to trimming and J lost 4 bases, with 16 bases between them. CDR1 is SQVTM, CDR2 ANQGSEA, per germline. The CDR3 length is 15 residues. The CDR3 regions of TCR beta were amplified from RNA transcripts. An initial round of RT-PCR targeting the TCR CDR3 relied on the HTBI primer set. One entry per CDR3 protein, called by TCRdb with MiXCR from the multiplex PCR reads. This table has hundreds of thousands of distinct CDR3 sequences, about 15% appearing once. The rearrangement joins TRBV29-1 to TRBJ2-2; D is perhaps TRBD1 or TRBD2 (5 bases each). This TCR derives from a woman aged 25 to 39 with Graves' hyperthyroidism. The sample comprised blood. CDR3 bases: TGCAGCGTTGGCTACTCAGGGAGAGGCACCGGGGAGCTGTTTTTT. It translates to CSVGYSGRGTGELFF.